This T cell receptor beta chain stems from a study of blood T cells in healthy people across ages. Study results and caveats: Significant beta diversity loss was already apparent by age approximately 40, declining roughly linearly.

Comments on this clonotype: The antigen remains unidentified.

Combining a sample-barcoded 5' primer with a J-beta primer mix, a second PCR ran for roughly 6 to 12 cycles. Template switching added a 12-random-nucleotide identifier to every cDNA molecule. Researchers report that each sample yielded at least 3 million CDR3-containing paired-end reads. TCRdb processed the 5' RACE reads anew with MiXCR; each CDR3 protein has one entry. The repertoire consists of about 1 million distinct CDR3 sequences, with more than 40% occurring once and the leading ten covering approximately 17%. V lost 5 bases, J lost 2 bases, and 14 bases lay in between. CDR3 length: 15 residues. Every donor provided around 10 milliliters of peripheral blood.

This clonotype was obtained from a woman aged 60-70 years in good health. This chain uses TRBV12-3 or TRBV12-4 with TRBJ2-3, with D unresolved. Input material: blood. For the CDR3, the DNA is TGTGCCAGCAGTCCGCTGGGTATTCCCACAGATACGCAGTATTTT. It encodes CASSPLGIPTDTQYF.